This T cell receptor beta chain originates from a study of response to subunit inactivated influenza vaccine. One entry per CDR3 protein, called by TCRdb with MiXCR from the RT-PCR reads. The profile shows 530,000 or so distinct CDR3 sequences, 13% to 15% of them singletons. Study results and caveats: That few new T cells are recruited by each seasonal influenza vaccination was the authors' suggestion.

With 0 bases removed from V and 14 bases from J, the gap between germline ends came to 11 bases. Per germline, CDR1 SGHAT and CDR2 FQNNGV. The CDR3 loop spans 12 amino acids. This clonotype was seen many times. Its specificity is unknown. The source is a man aged 45-60 years who received an inactivated influenza vaccine. Sequences were derived from PBMCs from blood, sampled 12 days after vaccination. The rearrangement links TRBV11-2 to TRBJ2-1, with D perhaps TRBD2 (5 bases). CDR3 DNA: TGTGCCAGCAGCTTAGATCGTACTAGGGAGTTCTTC. It specifies CASSLDRTREFF.